A selection of T cell receptor beta chains follows, all from one sample in a study of human T cells and chemical hapten exposure. TCRdb independently ran MiXCR on the RACE reads; one entry per CDR3 protein. The table includes more than 300,000 distinct CDR3 sequences, about 5.4% detected once. The material sequenced was whole blood, taken in connection with sensitization to the hapten diphenylcyclopropenone (DPC). These receptors originate from a woman aged 18-29 years with alopecia areata. Some clones in this sample may be carry-over from other donors' samples. Each CDR3 is given with its conserved first and last residue. D genes are given only for firm matches. Clone size appears in some rows only: once, few, many, or a class for an expanded clone.

TRBV6-1	.	TRBJ2-7	.	TGTGCCAGTGGGCATTACGAGCAGTACTTC	CASGHYEQYF
TRBV2	few	TRBJ1-5	.	TGTGCCAGCAGTCTTGATTTCAGGCAGCCCCAGCATTTT	CASSLDFRQPQHF
TRBV5-6	few	TRBJ1-4	.	TGTGCCAGCAGCTTGGGCGGACTAGTTGAAAAACTGTTTTTT	CASSLGGLVEKLFF
TRBV6-2/TRBV6-3	few	TRBJ1-5	.	TGTGCCAGCAGTTACGAGGGGGGCCTTGGCAATCAGCCCCAGCATTTT	CASSYEGGLGNQPQHF
TRBV10-3	.	TRBJ1-6	.	TGTGCCATCAGGACCGAACAGGGTAATTCACCCCTCCACTTT	CAIRTEQGNSPLHF
TRBV7-2	many	TRBJ1-1	.	TGTGCCAGCAGCTGGTGGGCCACTGAAGCTTTCTTT	CASSWWATEAFF
TRBV6-5	many	TRBJ2-1	TRBD1	TGTGCCAGCAGCTTGGGACAGGGCGCCGGCAATGAGCAGTTCTTC	CASSLGQGAGNEQFF
TRBV12-3/TRBV12-4	many	TRBJ1-6	.	TGTGCCACGCAGCTAGGCGGGACCTATAATTCACCCCTCCACTTT	CATQLGGTYNSPLHF
TRBV15	many	TRBJ1-2	.	TGTGCCACCAGCACATATCGATTAGGGGGTAACTATGGCTACACCTTC	CATSTYRLGGNYGYTF
TRBV14	few	TRBJ2-1	.	TGTGCCAGCAGCCAAATTAACAATGAGCAGTTCTTC	CASSQINNEQFF
TRBV4-3	many	TRBJ2-1	TRBD2	TGCGCCAGCAGCCATCGGACTAGCGGGGGCCACCTTACAAGTACGAATGAGCAGTTCTTC	CASSHRTSGGHLTSTNEQFF
TRBV7-9	many	TRBJ2-7	.	TGTGCCAGCAGCAACCGGGACGGACGTTACGAGCAGTACTTC	CASSNRDGRYEQYF
TRBV5-8	many	TRBJ2-2	TRBD2	TGTGCCAGCAGTCCGCGCCGGCTAGCGGGGGCCACCGGGGAGCTGTTTTTT	CASSPRRLAGATGELFF
TRBV12-3/TRBV12-4	many	TRBJ1-3	.	TGTGCCAGCAGCATCATTAACACGAACACCATATATTTT	CASSIINTNTIYF
TRBV12-3/TRBV12-4	many	TRBJ1-5	.	TGTGCCACTGGGGGGCCGAGCAATCAGCCCCAGCATTTT	CATGGPSNQPQHF
TRBV6-2/TRBV6-3	few	TRBJ2-1	.	TGTGCCAGCAGTTATGGGGTCTACAATGAGCAGTTCTTC	CASSYGVYNEQFF
TRBV6-5	many	TRBJ2-3	.	TGTGCCAGCAGTTACGGCGCAAGCACAGATACGCAGTATTTT	CASSYGASTDTQYF
TRBV3-1	.	TRBJ1-1	.	TGTGCCTCAAGGACAGATTCAGGGATGAACACTGAAGCTTTCTTT	CASRTDSGMNTEAFF
TRBV3-1	many	TRBJ2-1	TRBD2	TGTGCCAGCAGCCTGTTGAGCGCCGGGACTACTAACAATGAGCAGTTCTTC	CASSLLSAGTTNNEQFF
TRBV24-1	few	TRBJ1-5	.	TGTGCCACCAGCGGAGGGGGCAATCAGCCCCAGCATTTT	CATSGGGNQPQHF
TRBV12-3/TRBV12-4	.	TRBJ1-5	.	TGTGCCAGCACTCCCGAGGCAGCTGGTCAGCCCCAGCATTTT	CASTPEAAGQPQHF
TRBV28	many	TRBJ1-1	TRBD1	TGTGCCAGCAGTCCGCTAGGACAGGCCACTGAAGCTTTCTTT	CASSPLGQATEAFF
TRBV5-4	.	TRBJ1-1	.	TGTGCCAGCAGCCTACAAGTGGGTAGGGGGAAGACTGAAGCTTTCTTT	CASSLQVGRGKTEAFF
TRBV6-2/TRBV6-3	.	TRBJ2-3	TRBD2	TGTGCCAGCACCTGGGGTAGCGGGGTAGATACGCAGTATTTT	CASTWGSGVDTQYF
TRBV18	.	TRBJ1-1	TRBD1	TGTGCCAGCTCACCAAGGACAGGGGAAACTGAAGCTTTCTTT	CASSPRTGETEAFF
TRBV7-9	many	TRBJ1-1	TRBD1	TGTGCCAGCAGCTTAGCGCGGCCGGACAGGGGGCCGACTTTCTTT	CASSLARPDRGPTFF
TRBV7-9	few	TRBJ2-7	.	TGTGCCAGCAGCACCCCCGCCGGGGGTACCTACGAGCAGTACTTC	CASSTPAGGTYEQYF
TRBV7-3	many	TRBJ2-3	.	TGTGCCAGCAGCTTCGGTTACGGGGTGAACACAGATACGCAGTATTTT	CASSFGYGVNTDTQYF
TRBV6-1	.	TRBJ1-5	TRBD1	TGTGCCAGCAGTGACCCGCCATTGGGACAGGGTTACAATCAGCCCCAGCATTTT	CASSDPPLGQGYNQPQHF
TRBV6-6	many	TRBJ2-4	.	TGTGCCAGCAGGCCTGACAAAAACATTCAGTACTTC	CASRPDKNIQYF
TRBV4-3	many	TRBJ1-5	.	TGCGCCAGCAGCCTTACATGGACAGCTAGCAATCAGCCCCAGCATTTT	CASSLTWTASNQPQHF
TRBV7-2	many	TRBJ2-6	.	TGTGCCAGCAGCTTACGCGGGTTCAACGTCCTGACTTTC	CASSLRGFNVLTF
TRBV15	.	TRBJ2-3	.	TGTGCCACCAGCAGAGATCAAGGATCCTTTCTTGGCACAGATACGCAGTATTTT	CATSRDQGSFLGTDTQYF
TRBV7-9	few	TRBJ2-2	TRBD1	TGTGCCAGCGGGACAGGGCCGAACACCGGGGAGCTGTTTTTT	CASGTGPNTGELFF
TRBV10-3	many	TRBJ1-1	TRBD1	TGTGCCATCAGTTCGACAGGGGAAGGAACTGAAGCTTTCTTT	CAISSTGEGTEAFF
TRBV20-1	many	TRBJ1-5	.	TGCAGTGCGGCGGGCACTCACTTCAATCAGCCCCAGCATTTT	CSAAGTHFNQPQHF